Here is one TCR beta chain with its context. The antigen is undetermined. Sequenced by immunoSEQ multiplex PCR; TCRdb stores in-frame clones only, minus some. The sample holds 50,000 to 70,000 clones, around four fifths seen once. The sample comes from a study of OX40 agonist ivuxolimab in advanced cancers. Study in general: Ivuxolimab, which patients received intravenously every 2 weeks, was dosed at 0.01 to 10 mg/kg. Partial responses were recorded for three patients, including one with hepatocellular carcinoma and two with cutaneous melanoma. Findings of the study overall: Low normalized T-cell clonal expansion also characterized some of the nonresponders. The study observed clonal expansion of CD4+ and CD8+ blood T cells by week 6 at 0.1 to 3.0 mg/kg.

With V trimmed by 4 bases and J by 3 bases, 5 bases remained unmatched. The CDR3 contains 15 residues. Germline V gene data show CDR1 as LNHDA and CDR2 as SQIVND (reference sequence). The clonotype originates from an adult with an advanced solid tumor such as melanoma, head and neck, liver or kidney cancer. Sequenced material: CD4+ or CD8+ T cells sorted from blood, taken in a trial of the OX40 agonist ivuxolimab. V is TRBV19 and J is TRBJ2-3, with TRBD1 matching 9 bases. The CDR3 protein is CASSKTGGITDTQYF. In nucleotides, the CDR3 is TGTGCCAGTAGTAAAACAGGGGGCATAACAGATACGCAGTATTTT.